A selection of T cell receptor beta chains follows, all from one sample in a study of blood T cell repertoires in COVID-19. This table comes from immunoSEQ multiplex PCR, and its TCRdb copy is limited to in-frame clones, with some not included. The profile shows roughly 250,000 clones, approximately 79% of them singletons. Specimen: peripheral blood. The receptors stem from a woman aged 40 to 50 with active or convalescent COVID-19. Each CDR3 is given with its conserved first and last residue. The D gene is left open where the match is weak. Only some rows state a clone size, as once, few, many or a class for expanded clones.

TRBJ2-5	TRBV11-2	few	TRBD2	CASSLDLRLAGGQETQYF	TGTGCCAGCAGCTTAGACCTGAGACTAGCGGGGGGACAAGAGACCCAGTACTTC
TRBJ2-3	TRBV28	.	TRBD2	CASSASSGGSTDTQYF	TGTGCCAGCAGTGCATCTAGCGGGGGTAGCACAGATACGCAGTATTTT
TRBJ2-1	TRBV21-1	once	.	CANYPRDYQYNEQFF	TGTGCCAATTACCCCCGAGACTACCAATACAATGAGCAGTTCTTC
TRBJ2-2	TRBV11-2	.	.	CASRSSVPGELFF	TGTGCCAGCAGGAGTAGCGTGCCCGGGGAGCTGTTTTTT
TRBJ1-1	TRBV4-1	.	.	CASSHPEGLGAEAFF	TGCGCCAGCAGCCACCCCGAGGGCCTGGGAGCTGAAGCTTTCTTT
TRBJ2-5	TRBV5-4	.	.	CASLRAGEWFQYF	TGTGCCAGCCTGCGGGCAGGGGAATGGTTCCAGTACTTC
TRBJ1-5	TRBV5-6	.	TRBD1	CASSFQGGRTQHF	TGTGCCAGCAGCTTCCAGGGGGGAAGGACCCAGCATTTT
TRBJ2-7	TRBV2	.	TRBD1	CASRTSTGAGEQYF	TGTGCCAGCAGAACCTCAACAGGGGCGGGCGAGCAGTACTTC
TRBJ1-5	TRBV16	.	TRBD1	CASSRGQINQPQHF	TGTGCCAGCAGCCGGGGACAGATCAATCAGCCCCAGCATTTT
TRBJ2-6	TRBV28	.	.	CATYRDSGANVLTF	TGTGCCACCTACAGGGATTCTGGGGCCAACGTCCTGACTTTC
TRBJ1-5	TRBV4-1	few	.	CASSHPGANQPQHF	TGCGCCAGCAGCCACCCAGGGGCCAATCAGCCCCAGCATTTT
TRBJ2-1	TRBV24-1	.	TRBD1	CATSDFGTGNLGGNEQFF	TGTGCCACCAGTGATTTTGGGACAGGGAACTTGGGGGGAAATGAGCAGTTCTTC
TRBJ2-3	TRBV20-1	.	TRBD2	CSASVLAGVNTQYF	TGCAGTGCTAGTGTACTAGCGGGAGTCAATACGCAGTATTTT
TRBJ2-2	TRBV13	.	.	CASSAGSLTNTGELFF	TGTGCCAGCAGCGCAGGCAGTCTCACGAACACCGGGGAGCTGTTTTTT
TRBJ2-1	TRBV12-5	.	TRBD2	CASASGTSYNEQFF	TGTGCTAGCGCGAGCGGGACCTCCTACAATGAGCAGTTCTTC
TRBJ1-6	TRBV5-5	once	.	CASSLLGRGTNSPLHF	TGTGCCAGCAGCTTGCTTGGCAGGGGCACTAATTCACCCCTCCACTTT
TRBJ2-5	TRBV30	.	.	CAWSVQETQYF	TGTGCCTGGAGTGTACAGGAGACCCAGTACTTC
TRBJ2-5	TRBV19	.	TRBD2	CASSGGLAGGFETQYF	TGTGCCAGTAGTGGAGGACTAGCGGGGGGCTTTGAGACCCAGTACTTC
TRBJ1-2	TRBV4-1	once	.	CASSQDLNRGYTF	TGCGCCAGCAGCCAAGATCTCAACCGGGGCTACACCTTC
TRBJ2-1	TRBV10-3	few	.	CAISGRTVDNEQFF	TGTGCCATCAGTGGACGGACAGTCGACAATGAGCAGTTCTTC
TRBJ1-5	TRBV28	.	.	CASSLGAGNQPQHF	TGTGCCAGCAGTTTGGGGGCCGGCAATCAGCCCCAGCATTTT
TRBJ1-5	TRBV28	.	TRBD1	CASKAGDRGNQPQHF	TGTGCCAGCAAGGCTGGGGACAGGGGCAATCAGCCCCAGCATTTT
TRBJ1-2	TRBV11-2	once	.	CASSLGSRVGGYTF	TGTGCCAGCAGCTTGGGCAGCAGGGTAGGGGGCTACACCTTC